One sample yielded the 7 T cell receptor beta chains listed below, sequenced in a study of control samples from healthy donors and cancer patients (dated by TCRdb to between 2020 and 2021). Library creation used the immunoSEQ multiplex PCR assay. Here the immuneACCESS table is served through TCRdb, limited to in-frame sequences with V and J called. Missing clones are a known gap in these copies; in checked studies unresolved V genes cover under half, and the rest lacks a known reason. The sample has about 140,000 clones on record, approximately 94% of them singletons. The top ten clonotypes cover about an eighth of the sample. Sequenced material: blood. These receptor sequences come from a middle-aged man in good health.

DNA for the CDR3: TGTGCCAGCAGCTTGGGGGCAGGGACGAGGGAAAAACTGTTTTTT. Its translation: CASSLGAGTREKLFF. The chain is built from TRBV7-9 and TRBJ1-4; TRBD1 is a possible D gene (6 bases). This CDR3 has 15 amino acids. The germline V gene has CDR1 SEHNR and CDR2 FQNEAQ (reference sequence). The ends were cut back, 3 bases at V and 8 bases at J, with 16 bases in the middle.

This clone is a singleton in its sample. J is TRBJ2-5 and V is TRBV7-3; D is possibly TRBD1 (5 bases). This CDR3 is 15 amino acids long. The germline V and J ends were trimmed by 5 bases and 0 bases, with 13 bases remaining between them. Germline V lookup: CDR1 SGHTA, CDR2 FQGTGA. The CDR3 spells CASSPLRTNQETQYF. As DNA, the CDR3 is TGTGCCAGCAGCCCACTGCGGACAAACCAAGAGACCCAGTACTTC.

The chain recombines TRBV30 with TRBJ2-1; TRBD1 agrees at 8 bases. The J segment lost 5 bases and the V segment lost 7 bases, leaving 4 bases of the junction unmatched. The CDR3 is made up of 12 amino acids. The germline V gene has CDR1 GTSNPN and CDR2 SVGIG (reference sequence). In DNA form, the CDR3 reads TGTGCCTCAGGGGGCGGGAACAATGAGCAGTTCTTC. Translation: CASGGGNNEQFF.

The gene calls are TRBV7-3 and TRBJ1-2, with D uncertain. Trimming pared 5 bases from V and 5 bases from J, leaving 12 bases between. The CDR3 covers 13 residues. Per the germline V gene, CDR1 is SGHTA and CDR2 is FQGTGA. Written as DNA, the CDR3 is TGTGCCAGCAGCCCACAACCTTCGTATGGCTACACCTTC. As protein: CASSPQPSYGYTF.

The chain employs TRBV9 and TRBJ2-3, with 10 bases matching TRBD2. CDR3 length: 15 residues. Trimming at V came to 6 bases and at J to 3 bases, leaving 7 bases not matched to a gene. CDR1 SGDLS and CDR2 YYNGEE come from the germline V gene. CDR3: CASTRTSGWTDTQYF. The CDR3 nucleotides read TGTGCCAGCACCCGGACTAGCGGTTGGACAGATACGCAGTATTTT.

This clone is a singleton in its sample. This sequence joins TRBV10-1 and TRBJ1-2; D is possibly TRBD1 (6 bases). Trimming pared 3 bases from V and 4 bases from J, leaving 6 bases between. The CDR3 loop spans 12 amino acids. The V gene's germline CDR1 is WNHNN and CDR2 SYGVQD (reference sequence). CDR3 sequence: CASSDRGYGYTF. DNA for the CDR3: TGCGCCAGCAGTGACAGGGGCTATGGCTACACCTTC.

The chain combines TRBV19 with TRBJ2-7; maybe TRBD2 (5 bases). V was clipped by 2 bases and J by 3 bases, with 14 bases between them. CDR3 length: 15 amino acids. Looked up from germline, CDR1 is LNHDA and CDR2 is SQIVND (reference sequence). CDR3 in amino acids: CASSIQAVISYEQYF. For the CDR3, the DNA is TGTGCCAGTAGTATACAAGCGGTCATAAGCTACGAGCAGTACTTC.